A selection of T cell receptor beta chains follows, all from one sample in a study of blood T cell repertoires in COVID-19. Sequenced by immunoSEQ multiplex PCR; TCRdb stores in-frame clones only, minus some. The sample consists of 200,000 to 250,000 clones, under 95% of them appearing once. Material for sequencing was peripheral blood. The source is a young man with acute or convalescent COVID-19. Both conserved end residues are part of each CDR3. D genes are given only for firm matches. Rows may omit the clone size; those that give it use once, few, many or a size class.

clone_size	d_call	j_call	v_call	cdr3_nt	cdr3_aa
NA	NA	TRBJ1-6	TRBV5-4	TGTGCCAGCAGCTTGGGGCAGGGTAAATCACCCCTCCACTTT	CASSLGQGKSPLHF
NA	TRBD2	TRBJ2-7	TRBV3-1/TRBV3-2	TGTGCCAGCAGTCCTAGCGGCAGCCCCTACGAGCAGTACTTC	CASSPSGSPYEQYF
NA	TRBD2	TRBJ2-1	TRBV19	TGTGCCAGTAGCCTATCCGGGACTAGCGGGAGCTATGAGCAGTTCTTC	CASSLSGTSGSYEQFF
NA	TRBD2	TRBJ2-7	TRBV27	TGTGCCAGCAGCCTTAGCGGGTCCGGAAACTACGAGCAGTACTTC	CASSLSGSGNYEQYF
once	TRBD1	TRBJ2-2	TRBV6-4	TGTGCCAGCCGTAGGGACAGGGCTAACACCGGGGAGCTGTTTTTT	CASRRDRANTGELFF
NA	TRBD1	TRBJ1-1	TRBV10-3	TGTGCCATCAGTGTACAGGGGGCGCCGGCTGAAGCTTTCTTT	CAISVQGAPAEAFF
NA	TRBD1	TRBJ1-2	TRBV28	TGTGCCAGCAGTTCGCCTGGGACAGCTAGCTATGGCTACACCTTC	CASSSPGTASYGYTF
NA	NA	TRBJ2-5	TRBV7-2	TGTGCCAGCTCTCCTAGCGTTTCCCAAGAGACCCAGTACTTC	CASSPSVSQETQYF
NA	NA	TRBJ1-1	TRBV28	TGTGCCAGCAGTTTTACCCCGGGAAACGCTGAAGCTTTCTTT	CASSFTPGNAEAFF
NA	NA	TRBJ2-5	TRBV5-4	TGTGCCAGCAGCTTCGCCGCGTATCAAGAGACCCAGTACTTC	CASSFAAYQETQYF
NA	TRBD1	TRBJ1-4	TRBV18	TGTGCCAGCTCGACCGGACAGGTCGGACGCGAAAAACTGTTTTTT	CASSTGQVGREKLFF
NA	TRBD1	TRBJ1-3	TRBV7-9	TGTGCCATGGCTAAACAGGGGGCAGCTGGAAACACCATATATTTT	CAMAKQGAAGNTIYF
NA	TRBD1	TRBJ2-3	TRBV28	TGTGCCAGCAGTACCGTCGGGACAGGGGGCTCAGATACGCAGTATTTT	CASSTVGTGGSDTQYF
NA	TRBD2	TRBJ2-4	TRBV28	TGTGCCAGCAGCCCTTGGACTAGCGGGGGGAGGGTTAAAAACATTCAGTACTTC	CASSPWTSGGRVKNIQYF
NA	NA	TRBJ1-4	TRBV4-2	TGTGCCAGCAGCCAAGATGGGGCAGGTAATGAAAAACTGTTTTTT	CASSQDGAGNEKLFF
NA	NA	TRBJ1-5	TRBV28	TGTGCCAGCACCCTAGACAGGTTCAATCAGCCCCAGCATTTT	CASTLDRFNQPQHF
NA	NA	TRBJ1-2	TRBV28	TGTGCCAGCAGTTTACGGGATGGTGGCTACACCTTC	CASSLRDGGYTF
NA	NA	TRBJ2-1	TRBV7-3	TGTGCCAGCAGCAAAACTGGGACTTTTTACAATGAGCAGTTCTTC	CASSKTGTFYNEQFF
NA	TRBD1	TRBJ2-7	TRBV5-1	TGCGCCAGCACTCTCGACAGGGGTTCCGAGCAGTACTTC	CASTLDRGSEQYF
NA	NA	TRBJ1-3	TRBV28	TGTGCCAGCAGTTTAGCCGGCTCTGGAAACACCATATATTTT	CASSLAGSGNTIYF
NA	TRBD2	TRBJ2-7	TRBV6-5	TGTGCCAGCAGAGACCCGGGACTAGCGGGTGTCGAGCAGTACTTC	CASRDPGLAGVEQYF
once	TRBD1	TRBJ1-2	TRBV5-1	TGCGCCAGCCGGGACAGGAATAACTATGGCTACACCTTC	CASRDRNNYGYTF
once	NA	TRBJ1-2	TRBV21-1	TGTGCCAGCAGCAAAAAGGGTCGGGACAGCAACTATGGCTACACCTTC	CASSKKGRDSNYGYTF
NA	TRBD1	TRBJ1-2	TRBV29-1	TGCAGCGCTCGGACAGGGAACTATGGCTACACCTTC	CSARTGNYGYTF
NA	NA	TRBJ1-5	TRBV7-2	TGTGCCAGCAGCTTAGTTCAGGGCGGCCAGCCCCAGCATTTT	CASSLVQGGQPQHF
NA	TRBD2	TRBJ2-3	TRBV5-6	TGTGCCAGCAGCCCGAGGACTAGCGGGAGGGTGTGGGGCACAGATACGCAGTATTTT	CASSPRTSGRVWGTDTQYF
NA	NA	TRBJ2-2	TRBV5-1	TGCGCCAGCTGCCCGGGGGAGAACACCGGGGAGCTGTTTTTT	CASCPGENTGELFF
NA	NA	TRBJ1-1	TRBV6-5	TGTGCCAGCAGTCTCTGGACTGATTCGAACACTGAAGCTTTCTTT	CASSLWTDSNTEAFF
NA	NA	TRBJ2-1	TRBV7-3	TGTGCCAGCAGCTCACCTGACAGAGACAATGAGCAGTTCTTC	CASSSPDRDNEQFF
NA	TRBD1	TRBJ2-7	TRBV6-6	TGTGCCAGCAGAGCACCGGGACAGGGGTACGAGCAGTACTTC	CASRAPGQGYEQYF
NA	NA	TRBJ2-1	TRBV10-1	TGCGCCAGCAGTGAGTCTGGTGGAGGGGGCATTGAGCAGTTCTTC	CASSESGGGGIEQFF
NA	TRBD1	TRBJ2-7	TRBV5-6	TGTGCCAGCAGCGGACAACGGACAGGACCCCTCTACGAGCAGTACTTC	CASSGQRTGPLYEQYF
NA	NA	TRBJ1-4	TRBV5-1	TGCGCCAGCAGCTTGGTTTTCGGAGCGACTAATGAAAAACTGTTTTTT	CASSLVFGATNEKLFF